This T cell receptor beta chain derives from a study of blood T cell repertoires in COVID-19. At the level of the study: Specimens from acute and convalescent COVID-19 originated in the United States, Italy and Spain.

Measured with immunoSEQ multiplex PCR; TCRdb has only the in-frame clones, and not every one. There are some 330,000 clones in the sample; 80% to 90% occur only once, and about 2.1% lies in the top ten. The CDR3 spans 13 residues. Germline V gives CDR1 SGHNT, CDR2 YYREEE (reference sequence). V lost 4 bases to trimming and J lost 5 bases; unmatched junction nucleotides: 6. Sequenced sample: PBMCs or T cells enriched from blood (not recorded which). This receptor was identified in a man aged 35-49 years in a cohort exposed to, infected with or recovered from COVID-19 (not recorded which). The chain recombines TRBV5-4 with TRBJ2-7, with 7 bases lining up with TRBD1. CDR3 in amino acids: CASSTTGNHEQYF. The DNA for the CDR3 is TGTGCCAGCAGCACGACAGGGAACCACGAGCAGTACTTC.